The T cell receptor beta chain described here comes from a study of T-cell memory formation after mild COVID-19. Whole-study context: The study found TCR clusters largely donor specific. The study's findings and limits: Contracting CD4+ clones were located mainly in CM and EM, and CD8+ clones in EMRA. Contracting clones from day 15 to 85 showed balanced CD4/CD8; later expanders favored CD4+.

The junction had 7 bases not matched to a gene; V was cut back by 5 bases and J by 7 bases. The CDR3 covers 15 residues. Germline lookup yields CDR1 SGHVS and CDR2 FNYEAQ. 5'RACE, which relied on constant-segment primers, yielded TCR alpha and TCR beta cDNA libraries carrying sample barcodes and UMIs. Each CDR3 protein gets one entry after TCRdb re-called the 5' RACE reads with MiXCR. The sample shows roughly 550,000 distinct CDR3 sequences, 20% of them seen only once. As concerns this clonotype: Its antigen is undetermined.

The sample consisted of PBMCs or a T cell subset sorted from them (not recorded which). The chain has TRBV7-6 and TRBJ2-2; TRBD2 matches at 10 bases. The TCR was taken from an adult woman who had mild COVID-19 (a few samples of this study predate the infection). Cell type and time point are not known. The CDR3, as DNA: TGTGCCAGCAGCACACTAGCGGGAAGGGACGGGGAGCTGTTTTTT. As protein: CASSTLAGRDGELFF.